Listed here are 26 T cell receptor beta chains from one sample, sequenced in a study of blood T cell repertoires in COVID-19. Using immunoSEQ multiplex PCR, the repertoire was profiled, and TCRdb retains in-frame clones only, with some absent. Of hundreds of thousands of clones in the sample, 65% to 90% were seen once. Sequencing was performed on PBMCs or T cells enriched from blood (not recorded which). The receptors were sampled from a man aged 40-49 years who had recovered from COVID-19.

This chain joins TRBV9 and TRBJ2-1; the match to TRBD2 covers 8 bases. This CDR3 has 15 amino acids. Trimming at V came to 0 bases and at J to 3 bases, leaving 2 bases not matched to a gene. CDR1 and CDR2 from the germline V gene are SGDLS and YYNGEE. The CDR3 reads CASSVVAGLYNEQFF. As DNA, the CDR3 is TGTGCCAGCAGCGTAGTAGCGGGGCTCTACAATGAGCAGTTCTTC. The full variable domain, with the rest looked up from reference TRBV9 and TRBJ2-1, is DSGVTQTPKHLITATGQRVTLRCSPRSGDLSVYWYQQSLDQGLQFLIQYYNGEERAKGNILERFSAQQFPDLHSELNLSSLELGDSALYFCASSVVAGLYNEQFFGPGTRLTVL.

The rearrangement uses TRBV12-2 and TRBJ2-3; the table names TRBD2, a call not compared with the DNA. TRBV12-2 is termed a pseudogene. The CDR3 length is 14 residues. CDR3 in DNA: TGTGCAAGTCGCGTACGGGGGACCACAGATACGCAGTATTTT. Protein sequence: CASRVRGTTDTQYF.

The CDR3 sequence is CASSIAGTGGTEQYF. CDR3 DNA sequence: TGTGCCAGTAGTATAGCCGGCACCGGGGGAACCGAGCAGTACTTC. The chain links TRBV19 to TRBJ2-7, with D tentatively TRBD2 (6 bases). There are 15 residues in the CDR3. The germline gives CDR1 LNHDA, CDR2 SQIVND (reference sequence). V lost 1 base and J 6 bases, leaving 16 bases between the germline ends.

This clone was counted between two and nine times. The chain combines TRBV12-3 or TRBV12-4 with TRBJ1-4; D remains ambiguous. The CDR3 covers 12 residues. Trimming took 3 bases from V and 8 from J, leaving 7 bases between them. In DNA form, the CDR3 reads TGTGCCAGCAGTTTGTGGCGGGAAAAACTGTTTTTT. The encoded protein is CASSLWREKLFF.

V usage is TRBV2 and J usage is TRBJ1-1, with D perhaps TRBD1 (5 bases). Germline values: CDR1 SNHLY, CDR2 FYNNEI. The CDR3 totals 14 residues. V lost 6 bases and J 3 bases, leaving 14 bases between the germline ends. CDR3 in DNA: TGTGCCAGCAGCGGCCGATGGGGGGACACTGAAGCTTTCTTT. This codes for CASSGRWGDTEAFF.

This rearrangement joins TRBV30 to TRBJ2-7; 8 bases agree with TRBD2. There are 14 residues in the CDR3. Germline V gene data show CDR1 as GTSNPN and CDR2 as SVGIG (reference sequence). Trimming removed 2 bases from V and 4 bases from J; junction bases left unmatched: 7. The CDR3 is CAWSQPGLVYEQYF. The CDR3 bases are TGTGCCTGGAGTCAACCGGGACTAGTTTACGAGCAGTACTTC. The entire variable domain, with the rest obtained from reference TRBV30 and TRBJ2-7, is as follows: SQTIHQWPATLVQPVGSPLSLECTVEGTSNPNLYWYRQAAGRGLQLLFYSVGIGQISSEVPQNLSASRPQDRQFILSSKKLLLSDSGFYLCAWSQPGLVYEQYFGPGTRLTVT.

The CDR3 region has the DNA TGTGCCAGCAGTTTGCAACATTCCTACAATGAGCAGTTCTTC. It yields the protein CASSLQHSYNEQFF. This sequence joins TRBV27 and TRBJ2-1; D call uncertain. The CDR3 is 14 residues long. V was clipped by 3 bases and J by 1 base, with 7 bases between them. Germline assignment: CDR1 MNHEY and CDR2 SMNVEV (reference sequence).

This chain uses TRBV5-5 with TRBJ2-3; TRBD2 might be the D (5 bases). Trimming left V 5 bases short and J 2 bases short, with 15 bases between. Germline CDR1 and CDR2: SGHKS and YYEKEE (reference sequence). This CDR3 contains 15 residues. CDR3 sequence: CASRKDSYPTDTQYF. CDR3 in DNA: TGTGCCAGCAGGAAGGACTCCTACCCCACAGATACGCAGTATTTT. Based on the CDR3 plus reference TRBV5-5 and TRBJ2-3, the full variable domain is DAGVTQSPTHLIKTRGQQVTLRCSPISGHKSVSWYQQVLGQGPQFIFQYYEKEERGRGNFPDRFSARQFPNYSSELNVNALLLGDSALYLCASRKDSYPTDTQYFGPGTRLTVL.

A note on this clone: At one end the junction does not follow the germline gene, possibly because of a read error. The chain carries TRBV30 and TRBJ2-7; D ambiguous. Looked up from germline, CDR1 is GTSNPN and CDR2 is SVGIG (reference sequence). CDR3 length: 8 residues. The CDR3 spells CAWQSPSF. The CDR3, as DNA: TGTGCCTGGCAGTCTCCCAGTTTC.

The rearrangement joins TRBV11-1 to TRBJ2-7, with 11 bases identical to TRBD2. The germline gives CDR1 SGHAT, CDR2 FQDESV (reference sequence). This CDR3 spans 14 amino acids. V trimming: 2 bases; J trimming: 9 bases; junction bases outside the gene matches: 6. The CDR3 loop is CASSLSSGGAAQYF. CDR3 coding DNA: TGTGCCAGCAGCTTAAGTAGCGGGGGGGCCGCGCAGTACTTC.

The table lists this clone with a few counts. The rearrangement links TRBV29-1 to TRBJ1-2; D unresolved. The CDR3 sequence is 11 residues long. V was cut by 3 bases and J by 4 bases, with 6 bases left in between. The germline CDR1 and CDR2 sequences are SQVTM and ANQGSEA. The CDR3 here is CSVDSFYGYTF. DNA of the CDR3: TGCAGCGTTGACAGTTTCTATGGCTACACCTTC.

The V call is TRBV6-5, the J call TRBJ1-6, with D perhaps matching TRBD1 (6 bases). CDR1 is MNHEY and CDR2 is SVGAGI in the germline V gene. The CDR3 length is 12 residues. Trimming took off 8 bases at V and 7 bases at J, with 9 bases between the two ends. CDR3 amino acids: CASGRGNSPLHF. The CDR3 coding sequence is TGTGCCAGCGGAAGGGGGAATTCACCCCTCCACTTT.

The rearrangement joins TRBV4-1 to TRBJ1-6, with D perhaps TRBD1 (5 bases). Germline V gene sequence: CDR1 MGHRA, CDR2 YSYEKL. The CDR3 has 16 residues. Trimming shortened V by 1 base and J by 7 bases, and 14 bases separated the two germline ends. The CDR3 DNA follows: TGCGCCAGCAGCCAAGGACTTAGACAGAGAAATTCACCCCTCCACTTT. It encodes CASSQGLRQRNSPLHF.

The CDR3 bases are TGCAGTGCTAGTCACTCCTCAGGAGGCAATGAAGCTTTCTTT. This sequence encodes CSASHSSGGNEAFF. The gene calls are TRBV20-1 and TRBJ1-1, with D hard to call. Germline V gene sequence: CDR1 DFQATT, CDR2 SNEGSKA (reference sequence). This CDR3 comprises 14 residues. Trimming stripped 3 bases from V and 7 bases from J, with 18 bases between.

CDR3 coding DNA: TGTGCCAGCAGCCCCGGGTTAGGGGTGAACACTGAAGCTTTCTTT. It specifies CASSPGLGVNTEAFF. The chain is built from TRBV7-3 and TRBJ1-1; D is possibly TRBD1 (5 bases). The V and J ends lost 5 bases and 0 bases respectively, with 13 bases between them. The CDR3 runs 15 residues. Per the germline V gene, CDR1 is SGHTA and CDR2 is FQGTGA.

The chain combines TRBV7-2 with TRBJ2-1; 11 bases agree with TRBD2. V gave up 2 bases and J gave up 2 bases; unmatched junction bases: 2. The V gene's germline CDR1 is SGHTA and CDR2 FQGNSA. This CDR3 region has 16 residues. The CDR3 nucleotides are TGTGCCAGCAGCTTACTTAGCGGGGGGGCCTACAATGAGCAGTTCTTC. Its translation is CASSLLSGGAYNEQFF.

This clone appeared a single time. This chain joins TRBV5-1 and TRBJ2-1; perhaps TRBD2 as D (5 bases). CDR1 is SGHRS, CDR2 YFSETQ, per germline. This CDR3 contains 19 residues. The V and J ends lost 3 bases and 2 bases respectively, with 24 bases between them. CDR3 region: CASSWALSLETKAYNEQFF. CDR3 nucleotides: TGCGCCAGCAGCTGGGCCCTGAGCTTGGAGACTAAGGCCTACAATGAGCAGTTCTTC.

The rearrangement links TRBV12-3 or TRBV12-4 to TRBJ2-2; D call uncertain. This CDR3 has 13 residues. The ends were cut back, 3 bases at V and 8 bases at J, with 10 bases in the middle. CDR3 sequence: CASSFGRSGELFF. The CDR3 DNA reads TGTGCCAGCAGTTTCGGCAGGTCGGGGGAGCTGTTTTTT.

The CDR3 protein is CASSWLPGTTSLGAFF. In DNA, the CDR3 is TGTGCCAGCAGCTGGCTTCCGGGGACAACCTCCCTAGGAGCTTTCTTT. The rearrangement joins TRBV3-1 (or the pseudogene TRBV3-2) to TRBJ1-1; tentative D call: TRBD1 (6 bases). V shed 5 bases and J shed 10 bases, with 26 bases lying between them. Germline V CDR1 and CDR2: LGHDT, YNNKEL (reference sequence). The CDR3 sequence is 16 residues long.

The rearrangement uses TRBV19 and TRBJ2-3, with TRBD1 matching over 7 bases. J gave up 5 bases and V 5 bases, and 7 bases lay outside the gene matches. CDR1 and CDR2 from the germline V gene are LNHDA and SQIVND (reference sequence). CDR3 length: 14 residues. The CDR3 reads CASSPYRGIDTQYF. The CDR3 DNA reads TGTGCCAGTAGTCCCTACAGGGGAATAGATACGCAGTATTTT.

This chain joins TRBV5-4 and TRBJ2-5, with 7 bases lining up with TRBD2. The CDR3 is 17 residues long. Unmatched junction bases numbered 8, after V lost 0 bases and J lost 0 bases. Germline CDR1 SGHNT, CDR2 YYREEE (reference sequence). In nucleotides, the CDR3 is TGTGCCAGCAGCTTGGATCCGGCGGGGGATAACCAAGAGACCCAGTACTTC. Residues: CASSLDPAGDNQETQYF.

This clone was observed a handful of times. The CDR3 sequence: CASSLTSYEETQYF. Written as DNA, the CDR3 is TGCGCCAGCAGCTTGACTAGCTATGAAGAGACCCAGTACTTC. The chain links TRBV5-1 to TRBJ2-5, with a weak D call TRBD2 (6 bases). This CDR3 region has 14 residues. V was clipped by 1 base and J by 3 bases, with 10 bases between them. Germline CDR1 SGHRS, CDR2 YFSETQ.

This rearrangement joins TRBV7-9 to TRBJ2-1, with a possible D match to TRBD2 (6 bases). V dropped 5 bases and J dropped 7 bases, with 12 bases sitting between them. This CDR3 spans 13 amino acids. Germline CDR1 and CDR2: SEHNR and FQNEAQ (reference sequence). CDR3 DNA: TGTGCCAGCAGCGCCTCAGGGAGGAATGAGCAGTTCTTC. Translation gives CASSASGRNEQFF.

The genes are TRBV29-1 and TRBJ2-7, with D perhaps TRBD1 (6 bases). Trimming removed 3 bases at V and 2 bases at J, with 11 bases between. The CDR3 is made up of 13 amino acids. The germline V gene has CDR1 SQVTM and CDR2 ANQGSEA. Here the CDR3 reads CSVDTGSPYEQYF. As DNA, the CDR3 is TGCAGCGTTGATACAGGGAGCCCCTACGAGCAGTACTTC.

The genes are TRBV7-2 and TRBJ2-7, with D possibly being TRBD1 (5 bases). The V gene lost 4 bases and the J gene lost 3 bases, with 10 bases spanning the gap. Germline V gene sequence: CDR1 SGHTA, CDR2 FQGNSA. The CDR3 extends over 13 amino acids. The CDR3 spells CASSSRGNYEQYF. The CDR3 nucleotides are TGTGCCAGCAGCTCTAGGGGAAACTACGAGCAGTACTTC. Supplemented by reference TRBV7-2 and TRBJ2-7, the full variable domain reads GAGVSQSPSNKVTEKGKDVELRCDPISGHTALYWYRQSLGQGLEFLIYFQGNSAPDKSGLPSDRFSAERTGGSVSTLTIQRTQQEDSAVYLCASSSRGNYEQYFGPGTRLTVT.

This sequence joins TRBV2 and TRBJ2-3, with TRBD2 identical over 14 bases. Germline loops: CDR1 SNHLY, CDR2 FYNNEI. The CDR3 length is 15 residues. V shed 6 bases and J 9 bases; nucleotides not matched to a gene: 8. CDR3 residues: CASRGTSGSPGTQYF. CDR3 in DNA: TGTGCCAGCAGGGGGACTAGCGGGAGCCCGGGGACGCAGTATTTT.